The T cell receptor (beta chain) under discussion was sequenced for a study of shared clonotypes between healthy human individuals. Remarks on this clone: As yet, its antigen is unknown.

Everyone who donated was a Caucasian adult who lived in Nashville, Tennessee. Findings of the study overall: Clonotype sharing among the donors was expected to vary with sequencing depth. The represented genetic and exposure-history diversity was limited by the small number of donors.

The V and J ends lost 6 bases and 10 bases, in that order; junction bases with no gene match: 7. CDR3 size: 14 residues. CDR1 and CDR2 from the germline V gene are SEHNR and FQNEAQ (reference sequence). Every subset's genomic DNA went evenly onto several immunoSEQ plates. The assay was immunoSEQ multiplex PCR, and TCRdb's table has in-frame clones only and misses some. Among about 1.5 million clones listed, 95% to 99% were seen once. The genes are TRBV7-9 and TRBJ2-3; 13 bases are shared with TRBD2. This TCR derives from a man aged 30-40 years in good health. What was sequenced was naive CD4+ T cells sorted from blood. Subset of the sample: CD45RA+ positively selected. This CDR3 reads CASRGTSGATSQYF. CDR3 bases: TGTGCCAGCAGGGGGACTAGCGGGGCCACGTCGCAGTATTTT.